Below, 16 T cell receptor beta chains from the same sample are listed, as sequenced in a study of T cell responses to AZD1222 COVID-19 vaccine (dated by TCRdb to the early 2020s). The library relied on the immunoSEQ multiplex PCR assay. TCRdb limited this immuneACCESS table to in-frame rearrangements with V and J called. A share of clones is missing; checked studies link under half to unresolved V genes, and the rest is unexplained. The table for this sample lists about 150,000 clones; 80% to 95% of them were counted only once. The ten biggest clones cover around 3.1% of the sample. Read against the paper, the sample's time point label means: about 28 days (+/-7) after the second vaccine dose. Specimen: peripheral blood, collected 28 days after the second AZD1222 dose. The receptors stem from an adult who received the AZD1222 COVID-19 vaccine.

The chain links TRBV19 to TRBJ2-4, with TRBD1 matching 10 bases. Germline CDR1 is LNHDA and CDR2 is SQIVND (reference sequence). CDR3 length: 14 amino acids. J gave up 7 bases and V 5 bases, and 5 bases lay outside the gene matches. CDR3 sequence: CASSPRTGGNIQYF. The CDR3 coding sequence is TGTGCCAGTAGTCCGAGGACAGGGGGGAACATTCAGTACTTC.

The J gene is TRBJ1-3, the V gene TRBV10-3; weak D call: TRBD1 (5 bases). The V end was cut by 2 bases, the J end by 7 bases, with 12 bases between. The germline V gene has CDR1 ENHRY and CDR2 SYGVKD. This CDR3 spans 14 amino acids. CDR3 bases: TGTGCCATCAGTGAGCCCAGGGCAGCGAACACCATATATTTT. It translates to CAISEPRAANTIYF.

The genes are TRBV19 and TRBJ2-7; TRBD2 matches 9 bases. The length of the CDR3 is 14 residues. V was clipped by 3 bases and J by 2 bases; unmatched bases: 2. The germline gives CDR1 LNHDA, CDR2 SQIVND (reference sequence). This CDR3 reads CASSMASGAYEQYF. The CDR3 nucleotides are TGTGCCAGTAGTATGGCTAGCGGGGCCTACGAGCAGTACTTC.

The V gene is TRBV7-6, the J gene TRBJ2-7, with TRBD1 as a possible D gene (5 bases). This CDR3 has 15 residues. Trimming removed 5 bases from V and 1 base from J, with 15 bases in between. Per germline, CDR1 SGHVS and CDR2 FNYEAQ. Here the CDR3 reads CASSTRAGQSYEQYF. In DNA form, the CDR3 reads TGTGCCAGCAGCACCCGGGCAGGGCAGTCCTACGAGCAGTACTTC.

The chain joins TRBV19 to TRBJ1-3, with unresolved D. Trimming removed 2 bases from V and 0 bases from J, with 14 bases in between. Germline loops: CDR1 LNHDA, CDR2 SQIVND (reference sequence). The CDR3 contains 17 residues. The CDR3 region has the DNA TGTGCCAGTAGTATATTGGCAGGACCTTCCTCTGGAAACACCATATATTTT. Encoded protein: CASSILAGPSSGNTIYF.

This clone was detected a few times. This chain joins TRBV24-1 and TRBJ2-2; 8 positions agree with TRBD2. The trim removed 0 bases at V and 3 bases at J, leaving 2 bases unmatched. Germline V CDR1 and CDR2: KGHDR, SFDVKD. This CDR3 has 16 amino acids. CDR3 sequence reads: CATSDLREGDTGELFF. The CDR3 DNA reads TGTGCCACCAGTGATTTGCGGGAGGGGGACACCGGGGAGCTGTTTTTT.

CDR3 sequence: CASSQDLAPEQYF. The CDR3 region has the DNA TGCGCCAGCAGCCAAGATTTGGCCCCCGAGCAGTACTTC. This chain connects TRBV4-1 to TRBJ2-7; unclear D gene. The CDR3 is 13 amino acids. From germline, CDR1 is MGHRA and CDR2 YSYEKL. Between the trimmed V and J ends, which lost 0 bases and 6 bases, there was a span of 9 bases.

J is TRBJ2-1 and V is TRBV7-2; tentatively, D is TRBD2 (6 bases). CDR3 length: 13 residues. The V and J ends lost 5 bases and 6 bases respectively, with 11 bases between them. Germline loops: CDR1 SGHTA, CDR2 FQGNSA. The DNA of the CDR3 is TGTGCCAGCAGCCTATGGGACTTCAATGAGCAGTTCTTC. Protein product: CASSLWDFNEQFF.

CDR3 bases: TGTGCCAGCAGCTTATTACAGGGAAACTATGGCTACACCTTC. Protein: CASSLLQGNYGYTF. The chain employs TRBV7-9 and TRBJ1-2, with D possibly being TRBD1 (6 bases). V gave up 2 bases and J gave up 2 bases, with 9 bases separating them. The germline V gene encodes CDR1 SEHNR and CDR2 FQNEAQ (reference sequence). The CDR3 has 14 amino acids.

The V and J genes are TRBV18 and TRBJ2-4; either TRBD1 or TRBD2 may supply D (5 bases each). CDR3 length: 17 residues. The germline V and J ends were trimmed by 3 bases and 3 bases, with 18 bases remaining between them. CDR1 and CDR2 from the germline V gene are KGHSH and LQKENI. CDR3 residues: CASSPTRGVEGKNIQYF. CDR3 in DNA: TGTGCCAGCTCACCCACTAGGGGCGTCGAGGGCAAAAACATTCAGTACTTC.

V gene TRBV30 combines with J gene TRBJ1-5; 10 nucleotides align to TRBD1. V dropped 3 bases and J dropped 7; count of bases not matched to a gene: 6. The CDR3 totals 14 residues. The germline V gene has CDR1 GTSNPN and CDR2 SVGIG (reference sequence). CDR3: CAWSWTGGGQPQHF. CDR3 sequence (DNA): TGTGCCTGGAGCTGGACAGGGGGTGGGCAGCCCCAGCATTTT.

J is TRBJ1-5 and V is TRBV6-5; D is possibly TRBD1 (5 bases). The CDR3 sequence is 14 residues long. Germline V CDR1 and CDR2: MNHEY, SVGAGI. V lost 10 bases to trimming and J lost 2 bases, with 15 bases between them. CDR3 coding DNA: TGTGCCACCGGGGGGAGGAGGGGCAATCAGCCCCAGCATTTT. Protein sequence: CATGGRRGNQPQHF.

The chain joins TRBV6-5 to TRBJ1-5; D remains unclear. From germline, CDR1 is MNHEY and CDR2 SVGAGI. The CDR3 contains 14 residues. V was pared by 4 bases and J by 0 bases, with 7 bases between. The CDR3 coding sequence is TGTGCCAGCAGTTCCCCCTTTAGCAATCAGCCCCAGCATTTT. It is translated as CASSSPFSNQPQHF.

This sequence joins TRBV7-9 and TRBJ1-1; D is possibly TRBD1 (6 bases). V was cut by 5 bases and J by 6 bases, with 13 bases left in between. Germline V gene sequence: CDR1 SEHNR, CDR2 FQNEAQ (reference sequence). This CDR3 region has 13 residues. This CDR3 is CASSLPGVAEAFF. The CDR3 DNA reads TGTGCCAGCAGCCTTCCAGGGGTCGCTGAAGCTTTCTTT.

The CDR3 DNA sequence: TGTGCCAGCAGCCGGGACTCAACCTACGAGCAGTACTTC. Translation gives CASSRDSTYEQYF. This chain uses TRBV4-2 with TRBJ2-7; a weak D match, TRBD2 (6 bases). Germline assignment: CDR1 LGHNA and CDR2 YNFKEQ. The CDR3 length is 13 residues. Trimming removed 4 bases at V and 2 bases at J, with 9 bases between.

The chain is built from TRBV19 and TRBJ1-2, with D perhaps TRBD1 (5 bases). This CDR3 contains 14 residues. The V end lost 6 bases, the J end lost 8 bases, and 19 bases lay between the germline ends. Germline loops: CDR1 LNHDA, CDR2 SQIVND (reference sequence). The CDR3 here is CASSLGPGQGGYTF. The CDR3 DNA reads TGTGCCAGTAGCCTCGGGCCAGGGCAGGGCGGCTACACCTTC.